A single T cell receptor (beta chain) is shown here with its context. This clonotype was seen ten or more times. What antigen it recognizes has not been identified. Per-nucleotide qualities are absent, and no much larger clonotype sits a single base away. This sample was taken from a study of T cells in Graves' hyperthyroidism and ophthalmopathy (dated by TCRdb to about 2019). About the study as a whole: Peripheral blood was sampled at the time of initial diagnosis, prior to any treatment. The roughly 99 discovery patients were divided at random into training and test sets in a 7:3 ratio. To identify TCR V-J signatures that set the groups apart, the researchers used a discovery cohort of roughly 100 patients, made up of 43 with Graves' ophthalmopathy and 57 with stable Graves' hyperthyroidism. Whether ophthalmopathy could be predicted prospectively was tested in an independent validation cohort made up of under 20 hyperthyroidism patients plus 17 patients who later progressed to ophthalmopathy. After sampling, hyperthyroidism patients received methimazole starting at 30 mg daily, and ophthalmopathy patients received high-dose intravenous methylprednisolone. In about 6 Graves' hyperthyroidism patients, the study also compared T-cell repertoires from thyroid tissue with T-cell repertoires from blood. The paper describes TCR Vbeta CDR3 sequencing of 130 to 150 peripheral blood samples, made up of 43 ophthalmopathy patients, some 80 hyperthyroidism patients and roughly 17 progressor patients.

The TCR beta CDR3 regions were amplified from the RNA transcripts. A first-round RT-PCR of the TCR CDR3 used the HTBI primer set with the Qiagen OneStep RT-PCR kit. The libraries were constructed in a second round of multiplex PCR and then size-selected and purified. The libraries were sequenced on an Illumina HiSeq2000 using paired-end 100 bp reads. As for how the authors treated the data: SOAPnuke was used to process the raw data, removing reads that contained adapters or uncalled bases, had a mean Phred below 15, or lacked an exact match to the constant primer or identifier. COPE v1.2.5 was used to merge the high-quality paired reads, and each unique nucleotide sequence was defined as a clonotype. MiTCR v1.1 was used to align the clonotypes against IMGT TRBV, TRBD and TRBJ reference segments. Only V-J combinations with frequency above 0.0001, covering 98% to 99.2% of repertoires, were analysed. A TCS score was defined as the ratio of F50 (clonal expansion) to E x V (chaos), with BLOSUM62-based TCRdist applied between CDR3 peptides within each V-J. Welch's t-statistics and random forest reduced 514 V-J features to fewer than 15, which were used in a naive Bayes classifier (R e1071). TCRdb reanalyzed the raw reads on its own, using fastp at Q25 for trimming and MiXCR for clone calling, and kept in-frame beta chains. Every entry covers one CDR3 protein and lists the most common genes and DNA from its rows. The V and J calls were determined by TCRdb, not by the authors. The sample profile shows around 580,000 distinct CDR3 sequences; roughly 17% of them were found once. The ten largest clonotypes hold about 20% of the sample.

A patient counted as having stable Graves' hyperthyroidism if no progression to ophthalmopathy occurred over 18 months of follow-up. The hyperthyroidism patients were between 18 and 65 years old and newly diagnosed, with a disease duration of less than 2 months. Any patient with an uncontrolled infection, another autoimmune disease, pregnancy or lactation was excluded. Diagnoses relied on clinical symptoms, serum thyroxine and TRAb, thyroid ultrasound and orbital computed tomography. PBMCs were isolated from around 10 ml of fresh peripheral blood by Ficoll-Paque density gradient centrifugation. Trizol reagent was used to extract total RNA, and RNA quality was then checked on an Agilent 2100 Bioanalyzer. CDR1 and CDR2 were assigned from the germline V gene as SGHRS and YFSETQ. V is pruned by 2 bases and J by 2 bases, leaving 1 base of the junction without a gene match. The CDR3 runs 17 amino acids, cysteine and phenylalanine included. Solely the CDR3 DNA is kept, with 51 bases framed from the first base.

Results the study describes overall, beyond this receptor: Most expanded thyroid clonotypes (frequency above 0.001) were also detected in blood, a finding suggesting that blood repertoires may reflect thyroid immune responses. In validation, progression to ophthalmopathy was predicted by the model with 65% to 71% sensitivity and roughly 76% specificity, a median of 6.5 months before onset. No statistical method was used to fix the sample size in advance, and group allocation was not hidden from the investigators. Ophthalmopathy was separated from stable hyperthyroidism by a 13 V-J signature model, with over 85% sensitivity and 81% to 82% specificity obtained in cross-validation and 80%/75% obtained in testing.

The rearranged segments are TRBV5-1 and TRBJ2-1; TRBD2 fits 16 bases in the junction. Sequencing used blood. The receptor was derived from a woman aged 18-29 years with Graves' hyperthyroidism. The DNA sequence is given as TGCGCCAGCAGCTTCGGGACTAGCGGGAGGGCCTACAATGAGCAGTTCTTC. Its translation is CASSFGTSGRAYNEQFF.